This TCR beta chain was identified in a study of identical twins. Germline values: CDR1 LGHNA, CDR2 YNFKEQ. The CDR3 totals 14 residues. Trimming took 3 bases from V and 4 from J, leaving 9 bases between them. TCRdb re-derived calls from the 5' RACE reads in MiXCR, one entry per CDR3 protein. This repertoire shows hundreds of thousands of distinct CDR3 sequences, approximately 13% found once; its top ten account for around 1.6%. These data were likewise used in another study, on yellow fever vaccine responses in identical twins.

The receptor was derived from a woman younger than 30 in good health. The gene calls are TRBV4-2 and TRBJ2-2; D gene unclear. The sequencing sample was made of PBMCs. CDR3 nucleotides: TGTGCCAGCAGCCACCGTCGCCTCACCGGGGAGCTGTTTTTT. Encoded protein: CASSHRRLTGELFF.